The present entry profiles one TCR beta chain with its context. Trimming removed 0 bases at V and 8 bases at J, with 11 bases between. This CDR3 is built from 14 residues. Looked up from germline, CDR1 is ENHRY and CDR2 is SYGVKD. This sample is part of a study of low-dose radiotherapy and immunotherapy resistance in tumors. Study information: Per fraction, Cohort 1 was given 0.5 Gy every 2 weeks, for a total of 6.5 Gy. Across 26 weeks, 13 Gy in total went to Cohort 2, delivered as 1 Gy per fraction every two weeks.

The time point is: after trial treatment. Treatment noted: LDRT plus nivolumab, ipilimumab, low-dose cyclophosphamide and aspirin (RACIN trial). Donors received a regimen that comprised nivolumab, ipilimumab, aspirin, low-dose cyclophosphamide and low-dose radiotherapy. With TRAV- and TRBV-specific primers, first-strand cDNA was made, covering the alpha and beta chains. TCR amplification used roughly 18 PCR cycles, a constant-region primer and a V-primer adapter. TCRdb analysed the reads with MiXCR anew, one entry per CDR3 protein. The profile shows around 80,000 distinct CDR3 sequences, roughly 17% of them singletons.

This chain joins TRBV10-3 and TRBJ2-1, with D perhaps matching TRBD1 or TRBD2 (5 bases each). The receptor was derived from a male donor with prostate cancer. Source: PBMCs, taken after low-dose radiotherapy plus immunotherapy. This CDR3 is CAISESGARDEQFF. The CDR3 region has the DNA TGTGCCATCAGTGAGTCAGGGGCGCGGGATGAGCAGTTCTTC.